This TCR beta chain was identified in a study of blood T cells in healthy people across ages. The ends were cut back, 4 bases at V and 7 bases at J, with 15 bases in the middle. Germline CDR1 and CDR2: SGDLS and YYNGEE. The CDR3 length is 14 residues. Donors ranged from roughly 6 to 90 years old and were healthy Caucasians in Russia. It was with a sample-barcoded 5' primer and a J-beta primer mix that a second PCR of about 6 to 11 cycles was run. TCRdb independently ran MiXCR on the 5' RACE reads; one entry per CDR3 protein. This sample has fewer than 2 million distinct CDR3 sequences, with roughly two fifths found just once.

Sequences were obtained from blood. This clonotype was obtained from a human donor in good health. The J gene is TRBJ1-5, the V gene TRBV9; tentative D call: TRBD1 (6 bases). CDR3 nucleotide sequence: TGTGCCAGCAGCCCCGAACAGGGAGGCCAGCCCCAGCATTTT. Translation gives CASSPEQGGQPQHF.